Presented here are 22 T cell receptor beta chains from one specimen sequenced in a study of blood T cells in healthy people across ages. Primers used in a second PCR of roughly 7 to 11 cycles were a sample-barcoded 5' primer and a J-beta primer mix. TCRdb processed the 5' RACE reads anew with MiXCR; each CDR3 protein has one entry. The sample carries roughly 1.7 million distinct CDR3 sequences, about 35% recorded once. Sequenced sample: blood. Receptors originate from a woman aged 25 to 39 in good health.

In its sample, this clonotype was seen a few times. The genes are TRBV20-1 and TRBJ2-3; 7 bases fit TRBD2. The V and J ends lost 3 bases and 11 bases, in that order; junction bases with no gene match: 11. CDR1 and CDR2 from the germline V gene are DFQATT and SNEGSKA (reference sequence). The CDR3 covers 13 residues. The CDR3 nucleotides read TGCAGTGCTAGTCCGACTGGCGGGAGTAAGCAGTATTTT. Amino acids: CSASPTGGSKQYF.

This clonotype was seen a handful of times. Given a far larger clone just one base away, this is likely a sequencing read error. The chain employs TRBV7-3 and TRBJ2-5; D uncertain. The CDR3 length is 11 residues. With 7 bases removed from V and 1 base from J, the gap between germline ends came to 4 bases. Looked up from germline, CDR1 is SGHTA and CDR2 is FQGTGA. For the CDR3, the DNA is TGTGCCAGCAACTTCCAAGAGACCCAGTACTTC. Its protein product is CASNFQETQYF.

This clonotype was seen a few times. The chain joins TRBV15 to TRBJ2-3; D ambiguous. CDR3 length: 14 amino acids. Trimming cost V 3 bases and J 5 bases, with 12 bases left between them. CDR1 is LNHNV, CDR2 YYDKDF, per germline (reference sequence). CDR3 residues: CATSSPSPGDTQYF. In nucleotides, the CDR3 is TGTGCCACCAGCAGTCCCTCCCCGGGAGATACGCAGTATTTT.

Only a few counts were recorded for this clonotype. This chain connects TRBV6-7 to TRBJ2-7, with D perhaps being TRBD1 or TRBD2 (5 bases each). TRBV6-7 qualifies as an ORF whose function is uncertain. The V end was cut by 8 bases, the J end by 0 bases, with 11 bases between. The CDR3 is 13 residues long. CDR3 nucleotide sequence: TGTGCCAGCGCGGGCCAGGGCTCCTACGAGCAGTACTTC. As protein: CASAGQGSYEQYF.

The table lists this clonotype with a few counts. The CDR3 loop is CASSLVQTNTEAFF. The CDR3 DNA is TGTGCCAGCAGTTTAGTCCAGACGAACACTGAAGCTTTCTTT. The chain links TRBV12-3 or TRBV12-4 to TRBJ1-1; D is undetermined. Trimming left V 1 base short and J 1 base short, with 7 bases between. The CDR3 has 14 amino acids.

This clonotype was found many times. The junction and the germline gene differ at one end; a read error may be behind it. The chain couples TRBV9 to TRBJ2-7, with a weak D call TRBD2 (8 bases). Germline CDR1 SGDLS, CDR2 YYNGEE. CDR3 length: 14 amino acids. The CDR3 loop reads CASSGTAGHGEQYF. The CDR3, as DNA: TGTGCCAGTAGCGGGACAGCCGGTCATGGCGAGCAGTACTTC.

The chain uses TRBV5-5 and TRBJ2-7, with no clear D. This CDR3 is 14 amino acids long. From germline, CDR1 is SGHKS and CDR2 YYEKEE (reference sequence). V was pared by 0 bases and J by 3 bases, with 10 bases between. This CDR3 reads CASSLVWNGYEQYF. As DNA, the CDR3 is TGTGCCAGCAGCTTGGTATGGAATGGCTACGAGCAGTACTTC.

V usage is TRBV20-1 and J usage is TRBJ2-5; a weak D match, TRBD2 (5 bases). CDR1 is DFQATT and CDR2 is SNEGSKA in the germline V gene (reference sequence). The CDR3 consists of 13 residues. The DNA for the CDR3 is TGCAGGGCTTGGGAGACACAACAAGAGACCCAGTACTTC. Translating it yields CRAWETQQETQYF.

This clonotype was observed a handful of times. The rearrangement links TRBV12-3 or TRBV12-4 to TRBJ2-3, with 12 bases aligning to TRBD2. The V gene end was trimmed by 5 bases and the J gene end by 2 bases; junction bases not matched to a gene: 8. The CDR3 loop spans 17 amino acids. The DNA for the CDR3 is TGTGCCAGCAGTACCCAGACTAGCGGGGGTTACACAGATACGCAGTATTTT. It specifies CASSTQTSGGYTDTQYF.

This clonotype has a count of ten or more. The rearrangement joins TRBV7-9 to TRBJ2-6; 9 positions match TRBD1. Germline trimming cut 3 bases from V and 2 bases from J; bases unmatched to any gene: 2. The CDR3 covers 16 residues. Germline CDR1 reads SEHNR; CDR2 reads FQNEAQ (reference sequence). CDR3 in amino acids: CASSFGQGTGANVLTF. The CDR3 region has the DNA TGTGCCAGCAGCTTTGGACAGGGGACTGGGGCCAACGTCCTGACTTTC.

This chain uses TRBV7-2 with TRBJ1-5, with 9 bases fitting TRBD1. The CDR3 contains 16 residues. The V segment lost 5 bases and the J segment 0 bases; nucleotides outside the gene matches: 5. Germline V gene data show CDR1 as SGHTA and CDR2 as FQGNSA. The CDR3 here is CASSIGTGRSNQPQHF. The CDR3 DNA reads as TGTGCCAGCAGCATTGGGACAGGGCGTAGCAATCAGCCCCAGCATTTT.

Points on this clonotype: The junction does not match germline at one end; this may be a read error. The genes are TRBV20-1 and TRBJ2-7, with 7 bases matching TRBD2. Germline V gene data show CDR1 as DFQATT and CDR2 as SNEGSKA (reference sequence). This CDR3 is built from 14 residues. The CDR3 is CSARKASGTYERYF. The CDR3 DNA reads as TGCAGTGCTAGGAAGGCTAGCGGAACCTACGAGCGGTACTTC.

This clonotype was recorded a few times. The chain recombines TRBV7-9 with TRBJ2-2; D ambiguous. There are 12 residues in the CDR3. V lost 6 bases and J lost 4, with 6 bases in between. CDR1 is SEHNR, CDR2 FQNEAQ, per germline (reference sequence). The CDR3, as DNA: TGTGCCAGCAGTTACAGCACCGGGGAGCTGTTTTTT. Translating it yields CASSYSTGELFF.

This chain links TRBV7-6 with TRBJ2-2; possibly TRBD1 for D (5 bases). CDR3 length equals 14 residues. The ends were cut back, 2 bases at V and 4 bases at J, with 8 bases in the middle. Germline-derived CDR1 and CDR2 are SGHVS and FNYEAQ. CDR3 coding DNA: TGTGCCAGCAGCTTATTCCAGGGCACCGGGGAGCTGTTTTTT. Amino acid sequence: CASSLFQGTGELFF.

The chain carries TRBV24-1 and TRBJ2-5; D gene uncertain. The J call is uncertain, as TRBJ2-7 better fits the DNA end. The CDR3 is 20 residues long. The germline V gene encodes CDR1 KGHDR and CDR2 SFDVKD. The CDR3 sequence is CATSHQVHRPKQFPECEQYF. DNA of the CDR3: TGTGCCACCTCGCACCAGGTCCACAGACCCAAACAGTTCCCGGAGTGCGAGCAGTACTTC.

There are a few counts of this clonotype. The chain's CDR3 is CASSFRGRGFSYNEQFF. The DNA of the CDR3 is TGTGCCAGCAGTTTCCGAGGCCGGGGTTTCTCCTACAATGAGCAGTTCTTC. The chain links TRBV12-3 or TRBV12-4 to TRBJ2-1; D is perhaps TRBD2 (5 bases). V lost 3 bases to trimming and J lost 0 bases, with 15 bases between them. This CDR3 comprises 17 residues.

This clonotype has only a few counts. The rearrangement uses TRBV29-1 and TRBJ1-1, with 7 bases identical to TRBD1. Germline CDR1 is SQVTM and CDR2 is ANQGSEA. Losses at the gene ends were 4 bases for V and 0 bases for J; bases not matched to a gene: 5. This CDR3 has 14 residues. This CDR3 reads CSVGAGTVNTEAFF. The DNA of the CDR3 is TGCAGCGTTGGGGCCGGGACAGTGAACACTGAAGCTTTCTTT.

The rearrangement links TRBV4-1 to TRBJ1-2, with D possibly being TRBD1 (6 bases). Trimming shortened V by 8 bases and J by 10 bases, and 20 bases separated the two germline ends. Germline V gene sequence: CDR1 MGHRA, CDR2 YSYEKL. This CDR3 is 13 amino acids long. The CDR3 sequence: CASSGTPFMDYTF. CDR3 coding DNA: TGCGCCAGCTCCGGGACACCTTTTATGGACTACACCTTC.

This clonotype was picked up many times. The chain couples TRBV6-2 or TRBV6-3 to TRBJ2-7; D possibly corresponds to TRBD2 (6 bases). Germline lookup yields CDR1 MNHEY and CDR2 SVGEGT. The CDR3 is made up of 14 amino acids. The V end was cut by 5 bases, the J end by 0 bases, with 11 bases between. CDR3 bases: TGTGCCAGCAGTCCCCGGGAGAGCTCCTACGAGCAGTACTTC. Translating it yields CASSPRESSYEQYF.

On this clonotype: A read error may account for a junction end that differs from germline. The gene calls are TRBV6-5 and TRBJ1-4; tentative D call: TRBD1 (6 bases). Germline V CDR1 and CDR2: MNHEY, SVGAGI. This CDR3 spans 14 amino acids. Here the CDR3 reads CAGSRRTAGEKLFF. CDR3 in DNA: TGTGCCGGCAGCCGCCGGACAGCCGGTGAAAAACTGTTTTTT.

This clonotype turned up a few times. This chain links TRBV20-1 with TRBJ2-1, with D maybe TRBD2 (5 bases). Germline V gives CDR1 DFQATT, CDR2 SNEGSKA (reference sequence). V lost 6 bases, J lost 8 bases, and 20 bases lay in between. CDR3 length: 14 amino acids. CDR3 loop: CSAETSFELDEQFF. The CDR3 bases are TGCAGTGCCGAAACTAGTTTCGAGCTAGATGAGCAGTTCTTC.

Notes on this clonotype: A read error may produce the germline difference seen at one junction end. The chain links TRBV7-7 to TRBJ2-1; the match to TRBD1 covers 7 bases. The CDR3 length is 13 residues. CDR1 and CDR2 (germline): SSHAT, FNYEAQ (reference sequence). CDR3 bases: TGTGCCGGCAGCCTCTTACAGGGGTATGAGCAGTTCTTC. As protein: CAGSLLQGYEQFF.